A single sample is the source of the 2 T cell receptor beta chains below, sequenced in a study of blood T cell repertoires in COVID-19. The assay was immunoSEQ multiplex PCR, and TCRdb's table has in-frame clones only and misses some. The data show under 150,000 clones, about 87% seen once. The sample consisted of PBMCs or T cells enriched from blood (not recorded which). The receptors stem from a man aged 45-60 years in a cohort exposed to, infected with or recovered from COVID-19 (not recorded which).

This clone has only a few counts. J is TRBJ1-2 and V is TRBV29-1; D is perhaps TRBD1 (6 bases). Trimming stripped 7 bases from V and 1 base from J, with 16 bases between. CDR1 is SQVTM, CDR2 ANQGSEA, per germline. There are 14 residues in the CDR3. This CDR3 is CSDLQGSLNYGYTF. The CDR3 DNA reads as TGCAGCGACTTACAGGGATCCCTTAACTATGGCTACACCTTC.

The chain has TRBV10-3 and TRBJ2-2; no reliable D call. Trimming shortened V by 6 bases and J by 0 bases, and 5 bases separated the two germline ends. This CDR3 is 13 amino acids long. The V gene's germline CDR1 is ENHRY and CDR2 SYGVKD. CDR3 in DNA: TGTGCCATCAGAGCGCCGAACACCGGGGAGCTGTTTTTT. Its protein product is CAIRAPNTGELFF.